A selection of T cell receptor beta chains follows, all from one sample in a study of T cell responses to AZD1222 COVID-19 vaccine. TCRdb's copy holds only in-frame clones and misses some; the assay was immunoSEQ multiplex PCR. This sample has more than 110,000 clones, with approximately 92% found just once. The sample in question was peripheral blood, obtained 28 days after the second AZD1222 dose. The receptor set was obtained from an adult who received the AZD1222 COVID-19 vaccine. Each CDR3 is given without its conserved first and last residue. The order of the fields is CDR3 protein, J gene, V gene.

cdr3_aa: ASSSRTPFDTQY
j_call: TRBJ2-3
v_call: TRBV2

cdr3_aa: ASSLTRYNEQF
j_call: TRBJ2-1
v_call: TRBV7-3

cdr3_aa: ASSATTGGRTEAF
j_call: TRBJ1-1
v_call: TRBV7-2

cdr3_aa: ASKDGDQPQH
j_call: TRBJ1-5
v_call: TRBV19

cdr3_aa: SVVTLYTDSSKRRDQY
j_call: TRBJ2-5
v_call: TRBV29-1

cdr3_aa: ASGLDRVTEAF
j_call: TRBJ1-1
v_call: TRBV12-5

cdr3_aa: ASSEGGAGNYGYT
j_call: TRBJ1-2
v_call: TRBV10-2

cdr3_aa: ASSTGTGPYEQY
j_call: TRBJ2-7
v_call: TRBV18

cdr3_aa: ASSHHLTGNRHEQY
j_call: TRBJ2-7
v_call: TRBV27

cdr3_aa: ASSDSGGRRTDTQY
j_call: TRBJ2-3
v_call: TRBV6-4